The 11 T cell receptor beta chains listed next were all sequenced from one sample in a study of T cell responses to AZD1222 COVID-19 vaccine. Sequencing was performed with immunoSEQ multiplex PCR; in TCRdb, only in-frame clones are kept and a portion is missing. Of around 84,000 clones in the sample, approximately 90% were seen once. The specimen comprised peripheral blood, sampled on day 0 of AZD1222 vaccination. These receptors were obtained from an adult in good health.

CDR3 bases: TGTGCCAGCAGCCCGACAGGCGCCTACGAGCAGTACTTC. It translates to CASSPTGAYEQYF. The rearrangement uses TRBV6-6 and TRBJ2-7; tentatively, D is TRBD1 (6 bases). The CDR3 length is 13 residues. The V end was cut by 6 bases, the J end by 2 bases, with 11 bases between. Germline V gene sequence: CDR1 MNHNY, CDR2 SVGAGI (reference sequence).

The chain links TRBV5-6 to TRBJ1-5; D remains unclear. In germline, CDR1 is SGHDT, CDR2 YYEEEE. The CDR3 extends over 12 amino acids. Trimming removed 2 bases at V and 5 bases at J, with 5 bases between. CDR3: CASSFGDQPQHF. The CDR3 DNA sequence: TGTGCCAGCAGCTTCGGCGATCAGCCCCAGCATTTT. The complete variable domain, with remaining parts taken from reference TRBV5-6 and TRBJ1-5, reads DAGVTQSPTHLIKTRGQQVTLRCSPKSGHDTVSWYQQALGQGPQFIFQYYEEEERQRGNFPDRFSGHQFPNYSSELNVNALLLGDSALYLCASSFGDQPQHFGDGTRLSIL.

The chain recombines TRBV6-1 with TRBJ1-1; possibly TRBD1 for D (5 bases). The CDR3 length is 15 residues. V was clipped by 0 bases and J by 5 bases, with 13 bases between them. CDR1 MNHNS and CDR2 SASEGT come from the germline V gene. CDR3 coding DNA: TGTGCCAGCAGTGAAGCTGGGGGACGGCTAACTGAAGCTTTCTTT. Encoded protein: CASSEAGGRLTEAFF.

V and J are TRBV3-1 (or the pseudogene TRBV3-2) and TRBJ1-1; weak D call: TRBD1 (5 bases). CDR1 is LGHDT and CDR2 is YNNKEL in the germline V gene (reference sequence). The CDR3 runs 15 residues. Trimming left V 1 base short and J 1 base short, with 10 bases between. CDR3 coding DNA: TGTGCCAGCAGCCAAGGCTGGCAGGGGAACACTGAAGCTTTCTTT. It translates to CASSQGWQGNTEAFF.

The V gene is TRBV30, the J gene TRBJ1-4, with TRBD1 identical over 11 bases. CDR3 size: 15 residues. Germline V gene sequence: CDR1 GTSNPN, CDR2 SVGIG (reference sequence). J lost 6 bases, V lost 5 bases, and 8 bases had no gene match. Written as DNA, the CDR3 is TGTGCCTGGGGAGGATCGGGACAGGGGGATGAAAAACTGTTTTTT. The encoded protein is CAWGGSGQGDEKLFF.

V gene TRBV10-2 combines with J gene TRBJ2-1; 12 positions match TRBD2. Germline CDR1 reads WSHSY; CDR2 reads SAAADI. This CDR3 is 15 amino acids long. With 2 bases clipped from V and 7 bases from J, the junction kept 3 bases outside the gene matches. The CDR3 here is CASSETSGRKNEQFF. The DNA for the CDR3 is TGCGCCAGCAGTGAGACTAGCGGGAGGAAAAATGAGCAGTTCTTC.

The sample holds a few counts of this clone. The chain is built from TRBV9 and TRBJ2-6; D is tentatively TRBD1 or TRBD2 (5 bases each). Looked up from germline, CDR1 is SGDLS and CDR2 is YYNGEE. V was pared by 4 bases and J by 14 bases, with 13 bases between. CDR3 length equals 12 residues. CDR3 loop: CASSLTGTILTF. The CDR3 coding sequence is TGTGCCAGCAGCCTCACCGGGACGATCCTGACTTTC. Full variable domain (missing parts from reference TRBV9 and TRBJ2-6): DSGVTQTPKHLITATGQRVTLRCSPRSGDLSVYWYQQSLDQGLQFLIQYYNGEERAKGNILERFSAQQFPDLHSELNLSSLELGDSALYFCASSLTGTILTFGAGSRLTVL.

The chain is built from TRBV27 and TRBJ1-5; 8 bases line up with TRBD1. The CDR3 has 15 amino acids. With V trimmed by 5 bases and J by 4 bases, 7 bases remained unmatched. The germline CDR1 and CDR2 sequences are MNHEY and SMNVEV (reference sequence). The CDR3 DNA reads TGTGCCAGCAGTGGTGGGACAGGCAAGAATCAGCCCCAGCATTTT. It codes for CASSGGTGKNQPQHF.

The gene calls are TRBV11-3 and TRBJ2-5; D is unresolved. V dropped 4 bases and J dropped 1 base, with 10 bases sitting between them. The CDR3 sequence is 14 residues long. CDR1 is SGHNT, CDR2 YENEEA, per germline. This CDR3 is CASSSGPSQETQYF. In DNA, the CDR3 is TGTGCCAGCAGCTCCGGGCCGTCCCAAGAGACCCAGTACTTC. The variable domain in full, with the rest retrieved from reference TRBV11-3 and TRBJ2-5, is EAGVVQSPRYKIIEKKQPVAFWCNPISGHNTLYWYLQNLGQGPELLIRYENEEAVDDSQLPKDRFSAERLKGVDSTLKIQPAELGDSAVYLCASSSGPSQETQYFGPGTRLLVL.

This sequence joins TRBV2 and TRBJ1-1, with D possibly being TRBD1 (5 bases). The germline V and J ends were trimmed by 5 bases and 0 bases, with 10 bases remaining between them. The germline V gene encodes CDR1 SNHLY and CDR2 FYNNEI. The CDR3 sequence is 14 residues long. The CDR3 loop reads CASSSRQLNTEAFF. CDR3 bases: TGTGCCAGCAGTTCTCGACAGTTGAACACTGAAGCTTTCTTT.

V and J are TRBV6-5 and TRBJ1-1; unclear D gene. The V gene lost 6 bases and the J gene lost 1 base, with 12 bases spanning the gap. CDR1 and CDR2 from the germline V gene are MNHEY and SVGAGI. The CDR3 length is 14 residues. The CDR3 loop is CASRYIQRNTEAFF. CDR3 bases: TGTGCCAGCAGATATATACAGCGGAACACTGAAGCTTTCTTT.